Below, 19 T cell receptor beta chains from the same sample are listed, as sequenced in a study of shared T cell receptors in the human thymus. Method: immunoSEQ multiplex PCR; TCRdb's copy keeps in-frame clones and lacks some. The sample holds 550,000 to 800,000 clones, 70% to 90% seen once. The sample also formed part of further work on human thymus T cells.

The sample consisted of thymocytes. These TCRs come from a girl under two years old with a congenital heart defect.

The chain recombines TRBV7-8 with TRBJ1-3; TRBD1 matches 8 bases. Germline CDR1 and CDR2: SGHVS and FQNEAQ. V lost 5 bases to trimming and J lost 4 bases; unmatched junction nucleotides: 4. The CDR3 is 14 residues long. CDR3 protein: CASSQGAGGNTIYF. The CDR3 nucleotides are TGTGCCAGCAGCCAGGGGGCCGGAGGAAACACCATATATTTT.

The rearrangement uses TRBV2 and TRBJ1-4; a weak D match, TRBD1 (5 bases). The CDR3 is 14 amino acids. Trimming pared 2 bases from V and 8 bases from J, leaving 12 bases between. Germline V lookup: CDR1 SNHLY, CDR2 FYNNEI. This CDR3 is CASSERHRGEKLFF. The CDR3 DNA follows: TGTGCCAGCAGTGAACGGCACCGGGGGGAAAAACTGTTTTTT.

The genes are TRBV19 and TRBJ1-1; D is perhaps TRBD1 (6 bases). V lost 6 bases and J 1 base, leaving 9 bases between the germline ends. This CDR3 comprises 13 residues. Looked up from germline, CDR1 is LNHDA and CDR2 is SQIVND (reference sequence). In DNA form, the CDR3 reads TGTGCCAGTAGCACAGGGTCGAACACTGAAGCTTTCTTT. It yields the protein CASSTGSNTEAFF.

The chain uses TRBV7-9 and TRBJ2-7, with 9 bases fitting TRBD1. The V and J ends lost 6 bases and 2 bases, in that order; junction bases with no gene match: 8. The germline gives CDR1 SEHNR, CDR2 FQNEAQ (reference sequence). The CDR3 is made up of 15 amino acids. CDR3 in DNA: TGTGCCAGCAGACTTTCGGGACAGGGTACCTACGAGCAGTACTTC. Translating it yields CASRLSGQGTYEQYF.

The chain uses TRBV7-2 and TRBJ2-2; 10 bases are a match to TRBD2. Germline V lookup: CDR1 SGHTA, CDR2 FQGNSA. The CDR3 has 15 residues. V lost 5 bases to trimming and J lost 3 bases; unmatched junction nucleotides: 3. The CDR3 coding sequence is TGTGCCAGCAGCCCCCTAGCGGGGGACACCGGGGAGCTGTTTTTT. It codes for CASSPLAGDTGELFF.

This chain joins TRBV27 and TRBJ2-2; TRBD2 agrees at 7 bases. CDR3 length equals 14 residues. V gave up 6 bases and J gave up 7 bases; unmatched junction bases: 8. From germline, CDR1 is MNHEY and CDR2 SMNVEV (reference sequence). CDR3 nucleotides: TGTGCCAGCAGCCTGGTATGGGAGGGCGGGGAGCTGTTTTTT. Translated: CASSLVWEGGELFF.

This rearrangement joins TRBV7-6 to TRBJ2-5; tentative D call: TRBD1 (7 bases). Trimming removed 2 bases from V and 1 base from J, with 11 bases in between. Germline CDR1 reads SGHVS; CDR2 reads FNYEAQ. The CDR3 runs 15 residues. DNA for the CDR3: TGTGCCAGCAGCTTATGGAGGGACAGCCAAGAGACCCAGTACTTC. It specifies CASSLWRDSQETQYF.

The chain uses TRBV2 and TRBJ2-3; possibly TRBD2 for D (5 bases). The CDR3 consists of 14 residues. The V gene lost 3 bases and the J gene lost 1 base, with 8 bases spanning the gap. In germline, CDR1 is SNHLY, CDR2 FYNNEI. The CDR3 sequence: CASSEVRGTDTQYF. In DNA form, the CDR3 reads TGTGCCAGCAGTGAGGTGAGGGGCACAGATACGCAGTATTTT.

The chain employs TRBV4-3 and TRBJ1-1; the D gene is possibly TRBD1 (6 bases). Trimming pared 4 bases from V and 6 bases from J, leaving 21 bases between. Per the germline V gene, CDR1 is LGHNA and CDR2 is YSLEER. The CDR3 contains 16 residues. The CDR3 protein is CASSPSRGFGFPEAFF. In DNA, the CDR3 is TGCGCCAGCAGCCCAAGCAGGGGTTTCGGTTTTCCTGAAGCTTTCTTT.

The genes are TRBV5-4 and TRBJ2-5, with a possible D match to TRBD2 (6 bases). V lost 0 bases and J 2 bases, leaving 14 bases between the germline ends. This CDR3 comprises 16 residues. Germline CDR1 and CDR2: SGHNT and YYREEE (reference sequence). The CDR3 is CASSLAHGGFQETQYF. Here the CDR3 DNA reads TGTGCCAGCAGCTTGGCGCACGGGGGATTTCAAGAGACCCAGTACTTC.

V gene TRBV10-2 combines with J gene TRBJ1-2, with 10 bases matching TRBD1. Losses at the gene ends were 11 bases for V and 4 bases for J; bases not matched to a gene: 7. The CDR3 contains 13 residues. The germline V gene encodes CDR1 WSHSY and CDR2 SAAADI. CDR3 in amino acids: CAAYRDRGYGYTF. CDR3 DNA sequence: TGCGCCGCCTACCGGGACAGGGGCTATGGCTACACCTTC.

There are a few counts of this clone. The rearrangement links TRBV7-9 to TRBJ1-1; D unresolved. The CDR3 has 13 residues. V gave up 5 bases and J gave up 3 bases, with 10 bases separating them. CDR1 and CDR2 from the germline V gene are SEHNR and FQNEAQ (reference sequence). CDR3 nucleotides: TGTGCCAGCAGCGCTCATCGCGACACTGAAGCTTTCTTT. Its protein product is CASSAHRDTEAFF.

This clone has a single count. The rearrangement joins TRBV19 to TRBJ1-2; 10 bases fit TRBD1. Germline loops: CDR1 LNHDA, CDR2 SQIVND (reference sequence). Trimming removed 3 bases from V and 3 bases from J; junction bases left unmatched: 4. The CDR3 length is 15 residues. The CDR3 spells CASSMGTGADYGYTF. The CDR3 DNA is TGTGCCAGTAGTATGGGGACAGGGGCGGACTATGGCTACACCTTC.

V usage is TRBV5-8 and J usage is TRBJ1-5; possible D gene TRBD1, 6 bases. Germline loops: CDR1 SGHTS, CDR2 YDEGEE. V lost 4 bases and J 4 bases, leaving 18 bases between the germline ends. The CDR3 is 16 amino acids. The CDR3 DNA is TGTGCCAGCAGCCCCAGGGCCCCAACAGGGAATCAGCCCCAGCATTTT. Amino acids: CASSPRAPTGNQPQHF.

The chain is built from TRBV21-1 and TRBJ1-1; no check of the table's D call, TRBD1, against the DNA was made. TRBV21-1 is designated a pseudogene. The CDR3 is made up of 16 amino acids. The CDR3 is CASSKTRPALNTEAFF. In nucleotides, the CDR3 is TGTGCCAGCAGCAAGACAAGACCAGCCTTGAACACTGAAGCTTTCTTT.

The chain carries TRBV14 and TRBJ1-5, with TRBD1 as a possible D gene (6 bases). Germline V CDR1 and CDR2: SGHDN, FVKESK. The germline V and J ends were trimmed by 3 bases and 7 bases, with 7 bases remaining between them. The CDR3 spans 12 residues. The CDR3 sequence is CASSHQGQPQHF. CDR3 nucleotide sequence: TGTGCCAGCAGCCACCAGGGGCAGCCCCAGCATTTT.

The rearrangement links TRBV14 to TRBJ2-5; D is undetermined. This CDR3 spans 15 amino acids. Germline V gene data show CDR1 as SGHDN and CDR2 as FVKESK. The V gene lost 0 bases and the J gene lost 2 bases, with 10 bases spanning the gap. DNA for the CDR3: TGTGCCAGCAGCCAAGAAACCGTACAACAAGAGACCCAGTACTTC. Translation: CASSQETVQQETQYF.

This clone was counted a single time. The genes are TRBV6-4 and TRBJ2-3, with a weak D call TRBD2 (5 bases). Looked up from germline, CDR1 is MRHNA and CDR2 is SNTAGT. The germline V and J ends were trimmed by 0 bases and 0 bases, with 16 bases remaining between them. The CDR3 extends over 18 amino acids. CDR3 nucleotide sequence: TGTGCCAGCAGTGACTCTTTCGTGGGCGGGCCCAGCACAGATACGCAGTATTTT. It is translated as CASSDSFVGGPSTDTQYF.

The chain couples TRBV7-3 to TRBJ2-7; 10 nucleotides align to TRBD2. Germline loops: CDR1 SGHTA, CDR2 FQGTGA. After removal of 5 bases from V and 2 bases from J, the junction contained 12 bases not matched to a gene. CDR3 length: 17 amino acids. The CDR3 nucleotides are TGTGCCAGCAGCACCTCGGTACTAGCGGGGCTCCCCTACGAGCAGTACTTC. This translates into CASSTSVLAGLPYEQYF.